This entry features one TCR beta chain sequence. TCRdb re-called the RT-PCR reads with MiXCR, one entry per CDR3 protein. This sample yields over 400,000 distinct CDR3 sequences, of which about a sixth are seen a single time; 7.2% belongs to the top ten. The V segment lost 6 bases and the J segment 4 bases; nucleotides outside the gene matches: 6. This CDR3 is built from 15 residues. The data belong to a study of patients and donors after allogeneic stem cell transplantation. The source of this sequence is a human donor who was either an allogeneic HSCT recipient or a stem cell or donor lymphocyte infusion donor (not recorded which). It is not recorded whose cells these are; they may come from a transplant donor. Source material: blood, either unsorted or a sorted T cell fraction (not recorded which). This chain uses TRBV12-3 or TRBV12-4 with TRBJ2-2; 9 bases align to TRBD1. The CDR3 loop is CASSFYRGPTGELFF. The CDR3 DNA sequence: TGTGCCAGCAGCTTTTACAGGGGGCCCACCGGGGAGCTGTTTTTT.